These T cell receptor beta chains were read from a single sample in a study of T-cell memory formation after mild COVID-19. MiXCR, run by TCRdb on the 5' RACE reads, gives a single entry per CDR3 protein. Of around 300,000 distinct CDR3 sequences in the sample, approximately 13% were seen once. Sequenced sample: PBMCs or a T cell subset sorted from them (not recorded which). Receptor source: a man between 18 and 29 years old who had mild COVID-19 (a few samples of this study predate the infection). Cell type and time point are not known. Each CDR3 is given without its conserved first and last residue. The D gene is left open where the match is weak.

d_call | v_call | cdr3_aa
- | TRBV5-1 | ASSSGRYGYT
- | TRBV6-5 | ASKEDGNQPQH
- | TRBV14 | ASSHPRSRRSSGANVLT
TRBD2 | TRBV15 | ATLLAGGHEQF
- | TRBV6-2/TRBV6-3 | ASSYRSLNTEAF
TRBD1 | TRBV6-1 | ASSEGTGGSYEQY
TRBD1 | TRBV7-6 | ASSSLGGQGREETQY
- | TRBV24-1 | ATSDLWETQY
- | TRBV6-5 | ASSYSGRGNSPLH
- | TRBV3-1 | ASSQDGRVTEAF
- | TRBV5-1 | ASKERGDTQY
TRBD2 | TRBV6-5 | ASSLPGGAGNEQF
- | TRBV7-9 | ASSATLLGQF
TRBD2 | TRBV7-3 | ASSPVSRLAGAYNEQF
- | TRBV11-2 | ASSLSRQPYEQY
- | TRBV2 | ASRRGTSGELF
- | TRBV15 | ATSRARTPFEQY
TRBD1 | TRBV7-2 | ASRFTGTGQF
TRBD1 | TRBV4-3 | ASSRGTGELSRETQY
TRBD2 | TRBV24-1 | ATSDSAPNGTSGGCTDTQY
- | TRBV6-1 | ACSDTGLRSPLH
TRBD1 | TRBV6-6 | ASSPGTGAAKNIQY
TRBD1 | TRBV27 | ASSTGQGAYGYT
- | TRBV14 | ASSSGTSGPSYEQY
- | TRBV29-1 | SVEVVGTYPYEQY
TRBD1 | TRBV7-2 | ASSLTGGDNYGYT
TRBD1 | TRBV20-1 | SGGGQGTDTQY
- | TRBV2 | ANVRGSSYNEQF
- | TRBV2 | ASRITMVKQF
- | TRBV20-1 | SARDPGQIWPQH
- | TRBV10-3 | AISEVGAGNQPQH
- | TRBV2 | ASSEGGTANTGELF
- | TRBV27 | ASSSVLSGELF
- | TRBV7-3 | ASSLSSGANVLT
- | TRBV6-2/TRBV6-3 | ASRTKGLSGPGNEQF